This paragraph reports one TCR beta chain. The source of the sample is a study of blood T cell repertoires in COVID-19. The CDR3 runs to 15 residues. Trimming shortened V by 2 bases and J by 1 base, and 12 bases separated the two germline ends. Germline-derived CDR1 and CDR2 are PRHDT and FYEKMQ (reference sequence). Assay: immunoSEQ multiplex PCR; the TCRdb copy retains only in-frame clones and omits some. The sample lists 250,000 to 350,000 clones, roughly 87% occurring once. Specimen: PBMCs or T cells enriched from blood (not recorded which). The TCR originated in a woman younger than 35 who had recovered from COVID-19. The J gene is TRBJ2-7, the V gene TRBV13; possible D gene TRBD2, 6 bases. In nucleotides, the CDR3 is TGTGCCAGCAGCTTATGGTATAGCGGATCCTACGAGCAGTACTTC. Residues: CASSLWYSGSYEQYF.